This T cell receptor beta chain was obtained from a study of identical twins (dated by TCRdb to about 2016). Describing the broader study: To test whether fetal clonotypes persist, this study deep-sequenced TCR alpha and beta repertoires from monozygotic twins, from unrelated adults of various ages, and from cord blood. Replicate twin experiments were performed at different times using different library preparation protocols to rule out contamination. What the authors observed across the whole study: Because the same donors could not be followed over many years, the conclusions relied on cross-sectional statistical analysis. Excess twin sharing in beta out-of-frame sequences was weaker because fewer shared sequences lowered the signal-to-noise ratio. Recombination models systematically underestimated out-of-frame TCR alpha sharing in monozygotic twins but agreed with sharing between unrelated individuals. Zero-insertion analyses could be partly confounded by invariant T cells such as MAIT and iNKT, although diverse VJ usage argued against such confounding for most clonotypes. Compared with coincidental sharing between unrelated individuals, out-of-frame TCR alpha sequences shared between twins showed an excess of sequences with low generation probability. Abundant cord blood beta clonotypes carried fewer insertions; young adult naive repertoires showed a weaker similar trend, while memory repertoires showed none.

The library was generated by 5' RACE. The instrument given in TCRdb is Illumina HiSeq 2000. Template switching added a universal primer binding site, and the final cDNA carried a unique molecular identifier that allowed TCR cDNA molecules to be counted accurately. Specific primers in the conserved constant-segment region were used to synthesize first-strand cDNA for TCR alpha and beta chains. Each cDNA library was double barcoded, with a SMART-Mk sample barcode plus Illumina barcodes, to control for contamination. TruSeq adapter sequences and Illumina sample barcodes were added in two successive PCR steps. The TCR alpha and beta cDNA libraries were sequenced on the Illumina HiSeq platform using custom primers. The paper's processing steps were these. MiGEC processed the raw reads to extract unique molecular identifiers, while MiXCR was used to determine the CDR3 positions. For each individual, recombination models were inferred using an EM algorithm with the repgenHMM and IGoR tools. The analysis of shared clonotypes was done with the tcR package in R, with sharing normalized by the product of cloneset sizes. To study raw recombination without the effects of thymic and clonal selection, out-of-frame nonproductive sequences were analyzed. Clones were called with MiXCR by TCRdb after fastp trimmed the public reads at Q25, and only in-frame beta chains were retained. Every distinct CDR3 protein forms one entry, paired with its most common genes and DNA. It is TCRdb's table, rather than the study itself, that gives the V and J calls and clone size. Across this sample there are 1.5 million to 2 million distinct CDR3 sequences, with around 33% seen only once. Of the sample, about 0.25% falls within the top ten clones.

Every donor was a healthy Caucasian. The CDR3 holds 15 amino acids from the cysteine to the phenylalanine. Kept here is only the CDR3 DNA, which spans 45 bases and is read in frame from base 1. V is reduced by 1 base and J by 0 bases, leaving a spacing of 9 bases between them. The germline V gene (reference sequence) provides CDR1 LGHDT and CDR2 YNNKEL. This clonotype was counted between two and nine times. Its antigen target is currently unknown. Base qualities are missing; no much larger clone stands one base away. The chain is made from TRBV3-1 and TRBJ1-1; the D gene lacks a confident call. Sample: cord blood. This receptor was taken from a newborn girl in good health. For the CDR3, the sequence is CASSQGFRMNTEAFF. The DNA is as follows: TGTGCCAGCAGCCAAGGGTTCCGTATGAACACTGAAGCTTTCTTT. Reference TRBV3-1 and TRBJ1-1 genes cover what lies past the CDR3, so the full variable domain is DTAVSQTPKYLVTQMGNDKSIKCEQNLGHDTMYWYKQDSKKFLKIMFSYNNKELIINETVPNRFSPKSPDKAHLNLHINSLELGDSAVYFCASSQGFRMNTEAFFGQGTRLTVV.